The 25 T cell receptor beta chains given below trace back to one sample, sequenced in a study of response to subunit inactivated influenza vaccine. TCRdb re-analysed the RT-PCR reads in MiXCR, keeping a single row per CDR3 protein. The sample has some 200,000 distinct CDR3 sequences; approximately 12% are singletons. The same specimen was also included in a second study, on T cells expressing NK-cell markers. That paper states: A 5'RACE template switching approach incorporating UMIs was used to make TCR beta cDNA.

Sequenced here: CD8+ T cells sorted from PBMCs, sampled 11 to 12 days after vaccination. These receptors all come from a man aged 50 to 59 who received an inactivated influenza vaccine.

The V call is TRBV15, the J call TRBJ2-7; D is undetermined. V lost 1 base, J lost 4 bases, and 8 bases lay in between. The germline V gene has CDR1 LNHNV and CDR2 YYDKDF (reference sequence). The CDR3 has 13 amino acids. CDR3 amino acids: CATSRVGKYEQYF. For the CDR3, the DNA is TGTGCCACCAGCAGAGTGGGCAAATACGAGCAGTACTTC. Complete variable domain (other parts from reference TRBV15 and TRBJ2-7): DAMVIQNPRYQVTQFGKPVTLSCSQTLNHNVMYWYQQKSSQAPKLLFHYYDKDFNNEADTPDNFQSRRPNTSFCFLDIRSPGLGDTAMYLCATSRVGKYEQYFGPGTRLTVT.

This chain joins TRBV6-2 or TRBV6-3 and TRBJ2-7, with D tentatively TRBD1 or TRBD2 (6 bases each). CDR1 is MNHEY and CDR2 is SVGEGT in the germline V gene. The length of the CDR3 is 15 residues. V lost 2 bases to trimming and J lost 2 bases, with 13 bases between them. The CDR3, as DNA: TGTGCCAGCAGTTACGCGGCAGGGGAGGCCTACGAGCAGTACTTC. It yields the protein CASSYAAGEAYEQYF.

This clonotype was detected a few times. This sequence joins TRBV4-2 and TRBJ1-1; 8 nucleotides align to TRBD1. In germline, CDR1 is LGHNA, CDR2 YNFKEQ. Trimming cost V 2 bases and J 2 bases; bases outside gene matches: 4. CDR3 length equals 15 residues. CDR3 sequence (DNA): TGTGCCAGCAGCCAACCCGGGACAGGAAACACTGAAGCTTTCTTT. This sequence encodes CASSQPGTGNTEAFF.

This clonotype was seen only a few times. Compared with germline, one end of the junction differs, possibly owing to a read error. This rearrangement joins TRBV7-3 to TRBJ2-4, with 14 bases identical to TRBD2. Germline V gene sequence: CDR1 SGHTA, CDR2 FQGTGA. This CDR3 is 16 amino acids long. The CDR3 is CYSGLAGVGGKNIQYF. CDR3 sequence (DNA): TGCTACTCGGGACTAGCGGGAGTGGGAGGGAAAAACATTCAGTACTTC.

The V and J genes are TRBV9 and TRBJ2-3; D is perhaps TRBD1 (6 bases). The CDR3 spans 15 residues. Germline V lookup: CDR1 SGDLS, CDR2 YYNGEE. The V and J ends lost 0 bases and 0 bases respectively, with 8 bases between them. The CDR3 DNA follows: TGTGCCAGCAGCGTAGGTAGGGGGAGCACAGATACGCAGTATTTT. Its translation is CASSVGRGSTDTQYF.

This clonotype was observed at least ten times. J is TRBJ1-3 and V is TRBV7-6; D unresolved. The ends were cut back, 1 base at V and 0 bases at J, with 13 bases in the middle. This CDR3 spans 17 amino acids. From germline, CDR1 is SGHVS and CDR2 FNYEAQ. CDR3 sequence (DNA): TGTGCCAGCAGCTTAGGTCAGAGGCCCCTCTCTGGAAACACCATATATTTT. Its protein product is CASSLGQRPLSGNTIYF.

V is TRBV20-1 and J is TRBJ2-7; 7 bases are a match to TRBD1. V was pared by 3 bases and J by 3 bases, with 8 bases of the junction left unmatched. Germline-derived CDR1 and CDR2 are DFQATT and SNEGSKA (reference sequence). This CDR3 comprises 14 residues. Here the CDR3 reads CSASSRGPVYEQYF. The CDR3 DNA follows: TGCAGTGCTAGTAGTAGGGGGCCAGTCTACGAGCAGTACTTC.

The J gene is TRBJ2-7, the V gene TRBV7-8; D remains unclear. This CDR3 contains 14 residues. CDR1 is SGHVS and CDR2 is FQNEAQ in the germline V gene. The V and J ends lost 1 base and 2 bases respectively, with 9 bases between them. DNA of the CDR3: TGTGCCAGCAGCTTAGGAGTCACCCCCTACGAGCAGTACTTC. It codes for CASSLGVTPYEQYF.

The chain uses TRBV10-3 and TRBJ2-7; 8 bases are shared with TRBD1. Unmatched junction bases numbered 5, after V lost 5 bases and J lost 5 bases. CDR1 ENHRY and CDR2 SYGVKD come from the germline V gene. This CDR3 is 13 amino acids long. CDR3 protein: CAISTGQGDEQYF. The CDR3 DNA reads TGTGCCATCAGTACCGGACAGGGCGACGAGCAGTACTTC.

V usage is TRBV19 and J usage is TRBJ2-7; D may be TRBD1 (6 bases). Germline loops: CDR1 LNHDA, CDR2 SQIVND (reference sequence). V was clipped by 1 base and J by 3 bases, with 13 bases between them. CDR3 length equals 15 residues. The CDR3 region has the DNA TGTGCCAGTAGTATAGGTTGGACAGCCTTCTACGAGCAGTACTTC. Its protein product is CASSIGWTAFYEQYF.

The chain is built from TRBV5-1 and TRBJ1-1; D not certain. Germline V gene lookup returns CDR1 SGHRS and CDR2 YFSETQ. The CDR3 spans 14 residues. V dropped 4 bases and J dropped 0 bases, with 10 bases sitting between them. CDR3: CASSTGFMNTEAFF. CDR3 DNA: TGCGCCAGCAGCACGGGTTTCATGAACACTGAAGCTTTCTTT.

The chain has TRBV7-9 and TRBJ2-2; weak D call: TRBD2 (5 bases). Germline V lookup: CDR1 SEHNR, CDR2 FQNEAQ (reference sequence). Trimming stripped 5 bases from V and 8 bases from J, with 12 bases between. The CDR3 totals 13 residues. The CDR3 nucleotides are TGTGCCAGCAGCCTTTCAGCGGAGGGGGAGCTGTTTTTT. Protein product: CASSLSAEGELFF.

This chain connects TRBV29-1 to TRBJ1-1; D perhaps matches TRBD1 (5 bases). The germline V gene has CDR1 SQVTM and CDR2 ANQGSEA. V gave up 2 bases and J gave up 5 bases, with 15 bases separating them. The CDR3 covers 14 residues. CDR3 coding DNA: TGCAGCGTTGAATCTTCAGGGCCAAGGACTGAAGCTTTCTTT. Translation: CSVESSGPRTEAFF.

This clonotype appeared a few times. The chain's CDR3 is CASSALGTGATGELFF. CDR3 nucleotides: TGTGCCAGCAGCGCCCTCGGGACAGGGGCCACCGGGGAGCTGTTTTTT. The chain combines TRBV9 with TRBJ2-2; 10 bases line up with TRBD1. Germline assignment: CDR1 SGDLS and CDR2 YYNGEE. The CDR3 sequence is 16 residues long. The junction had 6 bases not matched to a gene; V was cut back by 3 bases and J by 4 bases.

This clonotype occurred many times. J is TRBJ2-2 and V is TRBV28; 8 bases agree with TRBD1. Germline lookup yields CDR1 MDHEN and CDR2 SYDVKM. The V and J ends lost 3 bases and 6 bases, in that order; junction bases with no gene match: 6. The CDR3 totals 15 residues. CDR3 coding DNA: TGTGCCAGCAGTTTTGACAGGGGAGCCGCCGGGGAGCTGTTTTTT. Its protein product is CASSFDRGAAGELFF.

This clonotype was observed many times. The chain has TRBV7-6 and TRBJ2-5; 7 bases match TRBD2. The J segment lost 7 bases and the V segment lost 3 bases, leaving 11 bases of the junction unmatched. Germline CDR1 reads SGHVS; CDR2 reads FNYEAQ. The CDR3 contains 15 residues. This CDR3 is CASSFTLASWGTQYF. The DNA of the CDR3 is TGTGCCAGCAGCTTCACACTAGCGTCTTGGGGGACCCAGTACTTC.

On this clonotype: A much more abundant neighbour one base away suggests this may be a read error. The chain combines TRBV12-3 or TRBV12-4 with TRBJ2-3; D is perhaps TRBD2 (6 bases). This CDR3 comprises 15 residues. The V end lost 2 bases, the J end lost 4 bases, and 13 bases lay between the germline ends. For the CDR3, the DNA is TGTGCCAGCAGTTTAACTGCGGGGTTCGCAGATACGCAGTATTTT. It encodes CASSLTAGFADTQYF.

This clonotype was recorded a few times. The chain has TRBV6-1 and TRBJ2-3, with D tentatively TRBD2 (6 bases). V was cut by 5 bases and J by 2 bases, with 14 bases left in between. This CDR3 contains 15 residues. Germline loops: CDR1 MNHNS, CDR2 SASEGT. This CDR3 is CASSTVGGYTDTQYF. For the CDR3, the DNA is TGTGCCAGCAGTACGGTGGGAGGTTACACAGATACGCAGTATTTT.

V usage is TRBV12-3 or TRBV12-4 and J usage is TRBJ2-1, with 8 bases lining up with TRBD2. V gave up 3 bases and J gave up 4 bases; unmatched junction bases: 5. This CDR3 contains 15 residues. Here the CDR3 DNA reads TGTGCCAGCAGTTTGCCGGGGGGGGGGTACAATGAGCAGTTCTTC. Its translation is CASSLPGGGYNEQFF.

The chain carries TRBV20-1 and TRBJ2-1; tentatively, D is TRBD2 (6 bases). V was clipped by 5 bases and J by 3 bases, with 11 bases between them. Germline V lookup: CDR1 DFQATT, CDR2 SNEGSKA (reference sequence). This CDR3 contains 13 residues. CDR3 loop: CSAAEGNYNEQFF. The CDR3, as DNA: TGCAGTGCTGCGGAGGGGAACTACAATGAGCAGTTCTTC.

A remark on this clonotype: A much larger clone differs by one base, so this may be a read error. This chain uses TRBV29-1 with TRBJ2-1, with D unresolved. CDR1 and CDR2 from the germline V gene are SQVTM and ANQGSEA. The CDR3 sequence is 11 residues long. The V and J ends lost 7 bases and 10 bases respectively, with 14 bases between them. The chain's CDR3 is CSATGMAEQFF. The CDR3 DNA follows: TGCAGCGCGACGGGTATGGCGGAGCAGTTCTTC.

This clonotype came up many times. The chain joins TRBV4-2 to TRBJ2-1; D is unresolved. Germline CDR1 LGHNA, CDR2 YNFKEQ. This CDR3 contains 12 residues. V lost 0 bases, J lost 9 bases, and 6 bases lay in between. CDR3 nucleotides: TGTGCCAGCAGCCAAGATCTGGCTGAGCAGTTCTTC. It is translated as CASSQDLAEQFF.

This clonotype has just a few counts. The chain has TRBV27 and TRBJ2-1; TRBD2 agrees at 8 bases. V lost 6 bases, J lost 5 bases, and 6 bases stayed unmatched. The CDR3 contains 14 residues. The V gene's germline CDR1 is MNHEY and CDR2 SMNVEV (reference sequence). The CDR3 DNA reads as TGTGCCAGCAGCCCCGAACTAGCGGACAATGAGCAGTTCTTC. Translation: CASSPELADNEQFF.

The chain combines TRBV28 with TRBJ2-1; D is perhaps TRBD1 (6 bases). The CDR3 length is 15 residues. Germline CDR1 MDHEN, CDR2 SYDVKM. The V gene lost 3 bases and the J gene lost 3 bases, with 12 bases spanning the gap. CDR3 sequence (DNA): TGTGCCAGCAGTTTGCCCCGGACAGTCTACAATGAGCAGTTCTTC. Translating gives CASSLPRTVYNEQFF.

The chain has TRBV2 and TRBJ1-2, with 9 bases aligning to TRBD1. CDR1 is SNHLY and CDR2 is FYNNEI in the germline V gene. The CDR3 totals 17 residues. Trimming at V came to 4 bases and at J to 4 bases, leaving 13 bases not matched to a gene. CDR3 residues: CASSGERGTGSVYGYTF. The CDR3 DNA is TGTGCCAGCAGTGGAGAAAGAGGGACAGGGAGTGTCTATGGCTACACCTTC.